This T cell receptor (beta chain) was observed in a study of molecular identifiers for immune sequencing clone quantification. As for the study in general: Within a replicate experiment, RNA obtained from either approximately 20,000 or 100,000 naive CD8 cells was divided into five aliquots, and four of those aliquots were then sequenced. Study-wide results and limits: In CMV-specific effectors, clones above 20 copies held over 99% of molecules; naive, under 1%.

Bulk libraries came from a prior protocol with listed TCR primers. From the PCR reads, TCRdb called clonotypes with MiXCR, one entry per CDR3 protein. The sample contains more than 450,000 distinct CDR3 sequences, roughly 25% of which appear only once. Between 20,000 and 1,000,000 sorted cells, with 10%, 30% or 50% RNA, yielded naive CD8 libraries. This clonotype was observed a few times. Its specificity is not known. The junction departs from the called germline gene at one end, perhaps through a read error. This CDR3 contains 18 residues. Looked up from germline, CDR1 is LGHNA and CDR2 is YSLEER. The chain has TRBV4-3 and TRBJ1-5, with a possible D match to TRBD1 (5 bases). The receptor was isolated from a human donor in good health. Some libraries in this study had Jurkat cell RNA spiked in. Sequencing used naive CD8+ T cells from blood, with Jurkat cell RNA spiked in. Sample subset: FACS-sorted CD8+CD4-CCR7+CD45RA+ naive T cells. CDR3 amino acids: CASSQDVGLGRGNQPQQF. In DNA form, the CDR3 reads TGCGCCAGCAGCCAAGACGTAGGGTTGGGGCGAGGCAATCAGCCCCAGCAGTTT.